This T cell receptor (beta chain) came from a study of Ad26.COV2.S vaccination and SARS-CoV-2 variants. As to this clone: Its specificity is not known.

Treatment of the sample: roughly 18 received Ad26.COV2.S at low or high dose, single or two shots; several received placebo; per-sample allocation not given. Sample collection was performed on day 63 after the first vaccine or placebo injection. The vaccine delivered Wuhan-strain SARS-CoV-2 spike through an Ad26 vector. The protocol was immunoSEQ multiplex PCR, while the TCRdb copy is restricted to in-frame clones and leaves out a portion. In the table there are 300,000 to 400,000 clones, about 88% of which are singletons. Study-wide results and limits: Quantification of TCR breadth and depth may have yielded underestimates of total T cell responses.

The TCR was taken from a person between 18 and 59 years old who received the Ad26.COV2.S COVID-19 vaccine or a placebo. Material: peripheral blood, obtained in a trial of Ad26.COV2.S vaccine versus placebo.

In nucleotides, the CDR3 is TGTGCCAGCAGGCTTCTGACCGGGGAGCTGTTTTTT. Amino acid sequence: CASRLLTGELFF. J is TRBJ2-2 and V is TRBV12-3 or TRBV12-4; D unresolved. The CDR3 covers 12 residues. V lost 6 bases and J lost 5, with 7 bases in between.